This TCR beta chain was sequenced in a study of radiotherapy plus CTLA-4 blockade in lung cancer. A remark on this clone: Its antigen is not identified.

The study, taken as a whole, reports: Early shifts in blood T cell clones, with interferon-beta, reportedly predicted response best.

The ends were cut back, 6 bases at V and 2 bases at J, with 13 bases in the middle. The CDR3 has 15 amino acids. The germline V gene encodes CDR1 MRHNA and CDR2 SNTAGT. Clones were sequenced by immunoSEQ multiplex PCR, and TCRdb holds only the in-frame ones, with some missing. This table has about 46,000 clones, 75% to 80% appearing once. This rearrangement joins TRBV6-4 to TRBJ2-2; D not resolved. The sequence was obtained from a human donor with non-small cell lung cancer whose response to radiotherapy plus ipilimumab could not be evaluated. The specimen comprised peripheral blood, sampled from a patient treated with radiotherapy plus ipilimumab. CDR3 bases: TGTGCCAGCAGCGCACAGTCCTCCAACACCGGGGAGCTGTTTTTT. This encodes CASSAQSSNTGELFF.